This T cell receptor (beta chain) is from a study of Ad26.COV2.S vaccination and SARS-CoV-2 variants. Some clones are missing from TCRdb's copy, which holds only in-frame ones; the method was immunoSEQ multiplex PCR. The sample shows approximately 500,000 clones, around 90% of them seen only once. CDR3 size: 11 residues. The germline V gene has CDR1 SNHLY and CDR2 FYNNEI. The V end lost 6 bases, the J end lost 13 bases, and 13 bases lay between the germline ends. This clone was found once. Treatment given: about 20 received Ad26.COV2.S at low or high dose, single or two shots; a few received placebo; per-sample allocation not given. Sampling happened 63 days after the first vaccine or placebo injection.

The V call is TRBV2, the J call TRBJ2-1; D is possibly TRBD1 (6 bases). The input for sequencing was peripheral blood, taken in a trial of Ad26.COV2.S vaccine versus placebo. The sequence was obtained from a person between 18 and 65 years old who received the Ad26.COV2.S COVID-19 vaccine or a placebo. CDR3 sequence reads: CASRAGVTQFF. The CDR3 DNA is TGTGCCAGCAGAGCAGGGGTGACCCAGTTCTTC.